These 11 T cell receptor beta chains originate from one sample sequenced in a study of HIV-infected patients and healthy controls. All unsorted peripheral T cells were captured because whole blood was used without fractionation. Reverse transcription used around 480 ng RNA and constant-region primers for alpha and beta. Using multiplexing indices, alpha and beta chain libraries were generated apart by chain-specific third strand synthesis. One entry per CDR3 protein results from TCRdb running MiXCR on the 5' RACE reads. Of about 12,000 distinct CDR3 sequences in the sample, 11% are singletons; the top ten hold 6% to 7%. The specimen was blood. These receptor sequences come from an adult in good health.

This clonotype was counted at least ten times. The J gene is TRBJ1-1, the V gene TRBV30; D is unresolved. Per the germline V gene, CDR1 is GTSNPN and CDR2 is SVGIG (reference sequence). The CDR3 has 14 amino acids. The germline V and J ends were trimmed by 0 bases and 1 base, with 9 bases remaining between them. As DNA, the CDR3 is TGTGCCTGGAGTGTACCTGGACGGAACACTGAAGCTTTCTTT. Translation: CAWSVPGRNTEAFF.

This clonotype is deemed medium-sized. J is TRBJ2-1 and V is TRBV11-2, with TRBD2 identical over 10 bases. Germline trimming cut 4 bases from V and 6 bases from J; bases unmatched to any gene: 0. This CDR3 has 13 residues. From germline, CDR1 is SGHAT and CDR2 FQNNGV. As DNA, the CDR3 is TGTGCCAGCAGCTCTAGCGGGGGCAATGAGCAGTTCTTC. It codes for CASSSSGGNEQFF.

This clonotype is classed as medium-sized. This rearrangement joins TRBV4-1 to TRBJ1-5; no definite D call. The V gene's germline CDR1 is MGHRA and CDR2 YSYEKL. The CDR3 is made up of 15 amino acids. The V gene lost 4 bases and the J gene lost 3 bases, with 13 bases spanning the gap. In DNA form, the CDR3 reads TGCGCCAGCAGCCTCACTACCTACCTCAATCAGCCCCAGCATTTT. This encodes CASSLTTYLNQPQHF.

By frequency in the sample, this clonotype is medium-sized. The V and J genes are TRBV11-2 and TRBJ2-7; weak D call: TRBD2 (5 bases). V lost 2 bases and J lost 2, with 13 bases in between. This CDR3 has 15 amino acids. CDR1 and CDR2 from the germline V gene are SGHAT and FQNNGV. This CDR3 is CASSLSASTAYEQYF. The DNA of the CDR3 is TGTGCCAGCAGCTTATCGGCTAGCACTGCCTACGAGCAGTACTTC.

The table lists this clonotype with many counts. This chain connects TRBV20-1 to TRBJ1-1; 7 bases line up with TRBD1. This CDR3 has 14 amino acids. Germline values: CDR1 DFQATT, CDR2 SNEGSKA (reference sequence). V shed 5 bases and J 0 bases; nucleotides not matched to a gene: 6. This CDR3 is CSAATGRMNTEAFF. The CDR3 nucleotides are TGCAGTGCTGCGACAGGGCGGATGAACACTGAAGCTTTCTTT.

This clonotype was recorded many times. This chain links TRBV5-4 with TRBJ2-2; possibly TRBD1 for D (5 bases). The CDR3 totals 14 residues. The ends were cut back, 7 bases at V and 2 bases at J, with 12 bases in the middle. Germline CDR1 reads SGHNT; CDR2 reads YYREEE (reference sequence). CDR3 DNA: TGTGCCAGCGGCTCGACAGAAAACACCGGGGAGCTGTTTTTT. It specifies CASGSTENTGELFF.

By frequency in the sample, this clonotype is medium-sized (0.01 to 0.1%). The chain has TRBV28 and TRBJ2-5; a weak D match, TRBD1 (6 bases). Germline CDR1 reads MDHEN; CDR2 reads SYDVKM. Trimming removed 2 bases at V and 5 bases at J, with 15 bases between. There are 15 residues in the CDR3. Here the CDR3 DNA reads TGTGCCAGCAGTTTAACGGACAGCGGCGGTGAGACCCAGTACTTC. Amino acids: CASSLTDSGGETQYF.

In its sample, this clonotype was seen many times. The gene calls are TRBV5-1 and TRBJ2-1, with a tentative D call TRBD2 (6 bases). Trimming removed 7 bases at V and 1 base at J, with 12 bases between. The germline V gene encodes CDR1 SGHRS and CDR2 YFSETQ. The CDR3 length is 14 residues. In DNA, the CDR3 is TGCGCCAGCCGGGGAGCGGGTTCCTACAATGAGCAGTTCTTC. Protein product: CASRGAGSYNEQFF.

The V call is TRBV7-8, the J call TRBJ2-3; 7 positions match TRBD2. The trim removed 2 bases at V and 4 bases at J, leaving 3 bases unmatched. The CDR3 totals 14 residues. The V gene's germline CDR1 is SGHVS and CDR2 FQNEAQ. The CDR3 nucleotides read TGTGCCAGCAGCTTAAGGGACTATGCAGATACGCAGTATTTT. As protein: CASSLRDYADTQYF.

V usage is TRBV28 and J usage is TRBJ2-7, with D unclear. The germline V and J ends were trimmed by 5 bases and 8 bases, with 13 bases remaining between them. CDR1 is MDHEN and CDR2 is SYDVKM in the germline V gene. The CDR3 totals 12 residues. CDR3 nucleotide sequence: TGTGCCAGCAGTCCCCAGGTGTGGAAGCAGTACTTC. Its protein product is CASSPQVWKQYF.

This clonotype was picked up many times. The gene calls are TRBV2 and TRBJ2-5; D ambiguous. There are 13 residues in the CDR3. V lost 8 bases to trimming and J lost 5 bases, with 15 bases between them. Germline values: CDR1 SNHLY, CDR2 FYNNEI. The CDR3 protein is CASLFGPGETQYF. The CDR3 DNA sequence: TGTGCCAGCCTTTTTGGGCCCGGGGAGACCCAGTACTTC.